Presented here are 27 T cell receptor beta chains from one specimen sequenced in a study of blood T cell repertoires in COVID-19. Method: immunoSEQ multiplex PCR; TCRdb's copy keeps in-frame clones and lacks some. Among around 150,000 clones listed, roughly three quarters were seen once. Source material: peripheral blood. These receptors originate from a man between 45 and 60 years old with active or convalescent COVID-19.

This clone has only one observation. V usage is TRBV3-1 (or the pseudogene TRBV3-2) and J usage is TRBJ2-1; TRBD2 matches at 14 bases. J gave up 12 bases and V 1 base, and 5 bases lay outside the gene matches. The CDR3 extends over 15 amino acids. Germline values: CDR1 LGHDT, CDR2 YNNKEL (reference sequence). The CDR3 DNA sequence: TGTGCCAGCAGCCAAGCTGGGACTAGCGGGAGTGTGCAGTTCTTC. It is translated as CASSQAGTSGSVQFF.

The chain combines TRBV14 with TRBJ2-1; D is perhaps TRBD1 (5 bases). Trimming stripped 4 bases from V and 5 bases from J, with 18 bases between. The length of the CDR3 is 16 residues. Looked up from germline, CDR1 is SGHDN and CDR2 is FVKESK. CDR3 sequence: CASSRRQGLRDNEQFF. DNA of the CDR3: TGTGCCAGCAGCCGACGCCAGGGATTAAGGGACAATGAGCAGTTCTTC.

The rearrangement links TRBV7-9 to TRBJ2-3; 11 bases fit TRBD2. Unmatched junction bases numbered 6, after V lost 6 bases and J lost 4 bases. This CDR3 has 15 residues. Germline CDR1 and CDR2: SEHNR and FQNEAQ (reference sequence). The CDR3 nucleotides read TGTGCCAGCAGAAAACCGGGACTAGCGGCAGATACGCAGTATTTT. Its protein product is CASRKPGLAADTQYF.

The chain couples TRBV6-2 or TRBV6-3 to TRBJ1-3, with TRBD1 as a possible D gene (5 bases). The CDR3 consists of 14 residues. Germline V gene lookup returns CDR1 MNHEY and CDR2 SVGEGT. Trimming removed 7 bases at V and 3 bases at J, with 13 bases between. The CDR3, as DNA: TGTGCCAGCATCCCCGCAGGGCTTGGAAACACCATATATTTT. Amino acids: CASIPAGLGNTIYF.

This chain joins TRBV28 and TRBJ1-1, with D possibly TRBD1 on 6 matching bases. Trimming pared 7 bases from V and 7 bases from J, leaving 22 bases between. CDR3 size: 15 residues. From germline, CDR1 is MDHEN and CDR2 SYDVKM. The CDR3 bases are TGTGCCAGCACCTCGGGGGGGGCCGAAATACTTGAAGCTTTCTTT. Encoded protein: CASTSGGAEILEAFF.

This clone was seen a handful of times. J is TRBJ1-1 and V is TRBV2; D possibly corresponds to TRBD1 (5 bases). The V end lost 3 bases, the J end lost 1 base, and 12 bases lay between the germline ends. The CDR3 covers 15 residues. Germline CDR1 is SNHLY and CDR2 is FYNNEI. The DNA for the CDR3 is TGTGCCAGCAGTGATGAATGGGGCCGGAACACTGAAGCTTTCTTT. The encoded protein is CASSDEWGRNTEAFF.

A few counts support this clone. V and J are TRBV27 and TRBJ2-7, with a possible D match to TRBD1 (6 bases). From germline, CDR1 is MNHEY and CDR2 SMNVEV (reference sequence). Trimming shortened V by 5 bases and J by 2 bases, and 13 bases separated the two germline ends. The CDR3 covers 14 residues. This CDR3 reads CASSLDRRAYEQYF. Here the CDR3 DNA reads TGTGCCAGCAGTCTCGACAGGCGCGCCTACGAGCAGTACTTC.

This chain connects TRBV19 to TRBJ1-1; TRBD1 matches 9 bases. V gave up 3 bases and J gave up 1 base; unmatched junction bases: 3. Germline assignment: CDR1 LNHDA and CDR2 SQIVND (reference sequence). This CDR3 has 15 residues. CDR3 in amino acids: CASSIGTGRNTEAFF. The CDR3 nucleotides read TGTGCCAGTAGTATCGGGACAGGGAGGAACACTGAAGCTTTCTTT.

The chain is built from TRBV11-2 and TRBJ2-1, with D maybe TRBD1 (6 bases). Germline CDR1 and CDR2: SGHAT and FQNNGV. V shed 4 bases and J shed 6 bases, with 16 bases lying between them. The CDR3 spans 15 residues. The CDR3, as DNA: TGTGCCAGCAGCTCCACCTTAACAGGGATCAATGAGCAGTTCTTC. It codes for CASSSTLTGINEQFF.

The V call is TRBV5-6, the J call TRBJ2-7; 9 nucleotides match TRBD2. Unmatched junction bases numbered 13, after V lost 4 bases and J lost 5 bases. This CDR3 is built from 16 residues. Germline values: CDR1 SGHDT, CDR2 YYEEEE. Written as DNA, the CDR3 is TGTGCCAGCAGCCCAGGCCGGCTAGCGGGAACGGACGAGCAGTACTTC. Its translation is CASSPGRLAGTDEQYF.

The rearrangement uses TRBV7-7 and TRBJ2-1; D is possibly TRBD1 (6 bases). Germline V gene data show CDR1 as SSHAT and CDR2 as FNYEAQ (reference sequence). Trimming left V 1 base short and J 3 bases short, with 10 bases between. The CDR3 loop spans 15 amino acids. The CDR3, as DNA: TGTGCCAGCAGCTTAGACGGACAGCTCTACAATGAGCAGTTCTTC. Translation gives CASSLDGQLYNEQFF. Filled out from reference TRBV7-7 and TRBJ2-1, the complete variable domain reads GAGVSQSPRYKVTKRGQDVTLRCDPISSHATLYWYQQALGQGPEFLTYFNYEAQPDKSGLPSDRFSAERPEGSISTLTIQRTEQRDSAMYRCASSLDGQLYNEQFFGPGTRLTVL.

This clone was seen at least ten times. The V call is TRBV24-1, the J call TRBJ2-3; 7 positions match TRBD1. This CDR3 has 16 amino acids. V shed 3 bases, J shed 0 bases, and the junction held 5 bases outside the gene matches. CDR1 is KGHDR and CDR2 is SFDVKD in the germline V gene. This CDR3 reads CATSDADRSSTDTQYF. As DNA, the CDR3 is TGTGCCACCAGTGATGCGGACAGGTCTAGCACAGATACGCAGTATTTT.

The chain links TRBV11-3 to TRBJ2-1; TRBD2 matches 7 bases. There are 16 residues in the CDR3. The V gene's germline CDR1 is SGHNT and CDR2 YENEEA. J was trimmed by 2 bases and V by 3 bases; bases with no gene match: 7. Here the CDR3 DNA reads TGTGCCAGCAGCTTTAGTATAGGACTAGCCTACAATGAGCAGTTCTTC. Its translation is CASSFSIGLAYNEQFF.

This clone came up once. This chain links TRBV9 with TRBJ2-7, with TRBD2 matching over 9 bases. Germline V gives CDR1 SGDLS, CDR2 YYNGEE. With 0 bases clipped from V and 6 bases from J, the junction kept 4 bases outside the gene matches. The CDR3 is made up of 14 amino acids. CDR3 DNA: TGTGCCAGCAGCGTAGTAGCGGGAGAGGTCGAGCAGTACTTC. This translates into CASSVVAGEVEQYF.

The chain combines TRBV7-9 with TRBJ2-7; maybe TRBD2 (5 bases). Trimming removed 5 bases at V and 1 base at J, with 12 bases between. CDR3 length equals 14 residues. Germline V gives CDR1 SEHNR, CDR2 FQNEAQ (reference sequence). The CDR3 region is CASSPGLKSYEQYF. Written as DNA, the CDR3 is TGTGCCAGCAGCCCAGGACTGAAATCCTACGAGCAGTACTTC.

The gene calls are TRBV9 and TRBJ2-7; the D gene is possibly TRBD1 (5 bases). V was pared by 0 bases and J by 2 bases, with 12 bases between. The germline gives CDR1 SGDLS, CDR2 YYNGEE. This CDR3 is built from 15 residues. The CDR3 nucleotides read TGTGCCAGCAGCGTAGTTGACAGTCCTACCTACGAGCAGTACTTC. This encodes CASSVVDSPTYEQYF.

This clone was counted many times. The DNA of the CDR3 is TGTGCCAGCACTTCATACCCCGGGACAGGGGGCACAGATACGCAGTATTTT. Protein sequence: CASTSYPGTGGTDTQYF. This chain uses TRBV28 with TRBJ2-3; 10 bases align to TRBD1. After removal of 7 bases from V and 1 base from J, the junction contained 11 bases not matched to a gene. The CDR3 runs 17 residues. Germline V CDR1 and CDR2: MDHEN, SYDVKM.

CDR3 amino acids: CASSLLGGGPETQYF. The CDR3 nucleotides read TGTGCCAGCAGTTTATTAGGGGGAGGGCCGGAGACCCAGTACTTC. V and J are TRBV28 and TRBJ2-5; possibly TRBD2 for D (7 bases). V lost 1 base to trimming and J lost 5 bases, with 14 bases between them. CDR3 size: 15 residues. Germline assignment: CDR1 MDHEN and CDR2 SYDVKM.

V usage is TRBV9 and J usage is TRBJ2-1; 12 bases fit TRBD2. The germline V gene encodes CDR1 SGDLS and CDR2 YYNGEE. This CDR3 contains 17 residues. Unmatched junction bases numbered 8, after V lost 3 bases and J lost 4 bases. The CDR3 DNA reads TGTGCCAGCAGCGCACGACTAGCGGGAGATGGATACAATGAGCAGTTCTTC. Its translation: CASSARLAGDGYNEQFF. The variable domain in full, completed from reference TRBV9 and TRBJ2-1, reads DSGVTQTPKHLITATGQRVTLRCSPRSGDLSVYWYQQSLDQGLQFLIQYYNGEERAKGNILERFSAQQFPDLHSELNLSSLELGDSALYFCASSARLAGDGYNEQFFGPGTRLTVL.

This chain links TRBV18 with TRBJ2-5; a possible D gene is TRBD1 (6 bases). This CDR3 has 16 amino acids. Deletions cut 3 bases from V and 2 bases from J, with 16 bases between. Germline loops: CDR1 KGHSH, CDR2 LQKENI. The CDR3 sequence is CASSPAGVGIQETQYF. Written as DNA, the CDR3 is TGTGCCAGCTCACCGGCAGGGGTAGGAATACAAGAGACCCAGTACTTC.

On this clone itself: At one of its ends the junction is not consistent with the germline gene, which may arise from a read error. The chain has TRBV7-7 and TRBJ2-1; D unresolved. Germline values: CDR1 SSHAT, CDR2 FNYEAQ (reference sequence). This CDR3 comprises 14 residues. The CDR3 region is CASSLHQSHNEQFF. The CDR3 nucleotides read TGTGCTAGCAGCTTGCATCAGTCTCACAATGAGCAGTTCTTC.

V is TRBV30 and J is TRBJ2-1; 12 bases line up with TRBD2. The CDR3 is 14 amino acids. V lost 0 bases, J lost 10 bases, and 4 bases stayed unmatched. The germline gives CDR1 GTSNPN, CDR2 SVGIG (reference sequence). The CDR3 loop is CAWSVGLAGREQFF. In nucleotides, the CDR3 is TGTGCCTGGAGTGTAGGACTAGCGGGACGGGAGCAGTTCTTC.

V gene TRBV6-7 combines with J gene TRBJ2-7; D perhaps matches TRBD2 (6 bases). TRBV6-7 is assigned to the ORF class and has an uncertain function. CDR3 length: 17 amino acids. Trimming removed 2 bases from V and 2 bases from J, with 19 bases in between. CDR3 DNA sequence: TGTGCCAGCAGTTACGAAGTTCAGCGGGTCTACCCCTACGAGCAGTACTTC. It specifies CASSYEVQRVYPYEQYF.

V is TRBV13 and J is TRBJ1-1; 10 bases line up with TRBD1. This CDR3 contains 13 residues. J lost 12 bases, V lost 5 bases, and 9 bases had no gene match. Germline V gene sequence: CDR1 PRHDT, CDR2 FYEKMQ (reference sequence). In DNA form, the CDR3 reads TGTGCCAGCAGCCCTACGGGACAGGGGCAAACTTTCTTT. It codes for CASSPTGQGQTFF.

The genes are TRBV5-6 and TRBJ1-3; D is undetermined. Trimming left V 1 base short and J 2 bases short, with 4 bases between. The CDR3 is 13 amino acids. Germline V gene lookup returns CDR1 SGHDT and CDR2 YYEEEE. DNA of the CDR3: TGTGCCAGCAGCTTGAGCACTGGAAACACCATATATTTT. Its protein product is CASSLSTGNTIYF.

The V call is TRBV11-2, the J call TRBJ1-4, with 7 bases that match TRBD1. J lost 6 bases, V lost 5 bases, and 6 bases had no gene match. The CDR3 has 14 residues. Germline lookup yields CDR1 SGHAT and CDR2 FQNNGV. In DNA form, the CDR3 reads TGTGCCAGCAGCCGGACAGGCCGATATGAAAAACTGTTTTTT. It translates to CASSRTGRYEKLFF.

The CDR3 DNA is TGTGCCAGTTCCCGGGGACAGGGAATAGAGACCCAGTACTTC. Translation gives CASSRGQGIETQYF. The V and J genes are TRBV19 and TRBJ2-5, with 9 positions matching TRBD1. Trimming removed 8 bases from V and 4 bases from J; junction bases left unmatched: 8. There are 14 residues in the CDR3. The germline V gene has CDR1 LNHDA and CDR2 SQIVND (reference sequence).